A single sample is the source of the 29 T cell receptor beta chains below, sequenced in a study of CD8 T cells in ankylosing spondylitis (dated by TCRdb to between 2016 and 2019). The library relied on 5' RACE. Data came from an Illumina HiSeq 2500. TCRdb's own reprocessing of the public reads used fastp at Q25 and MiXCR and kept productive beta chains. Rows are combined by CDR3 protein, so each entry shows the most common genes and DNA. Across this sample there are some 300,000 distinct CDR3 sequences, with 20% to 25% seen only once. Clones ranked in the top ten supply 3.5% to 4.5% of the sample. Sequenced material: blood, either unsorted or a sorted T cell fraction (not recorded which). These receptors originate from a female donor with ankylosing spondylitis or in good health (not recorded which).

CDR3 coding DNA: TGTGCCAGCAGCTTGTCTAGCGGGAGTAACTTCCACGAGCAGTACTTC. Encoded protein: CASSLSSGSNFHEQYF. The genes are TRBV5-4 and TRBJ2-7, with 10 bases that match TRBD2. Germline V CDR1 and CDR2: SGHNT, YYREEE (reference sequence). The CDR3 loop spans 16 amino acids. J gave up 5 bases and V 1 base, and 9 bases lay outside the gene matches.

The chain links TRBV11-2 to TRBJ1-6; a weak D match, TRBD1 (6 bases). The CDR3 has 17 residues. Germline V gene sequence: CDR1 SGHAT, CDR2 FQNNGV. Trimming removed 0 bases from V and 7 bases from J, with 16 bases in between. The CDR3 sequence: CASSLEFGQRRNSPLHF. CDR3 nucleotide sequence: TGTGCCAGCAGCTTAGAGTTCGGACAGAGGAGGAATTCACCCCTCCACTTT.

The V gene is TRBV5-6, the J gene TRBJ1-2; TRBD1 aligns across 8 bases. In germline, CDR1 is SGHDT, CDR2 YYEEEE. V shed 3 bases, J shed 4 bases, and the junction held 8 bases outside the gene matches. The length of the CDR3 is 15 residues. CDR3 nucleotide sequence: TGTGCCAGCAGCTCCGGACAGGGACGGGGCTATGGCTACACCTTC. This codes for CASSSGQGRGYGYTF.

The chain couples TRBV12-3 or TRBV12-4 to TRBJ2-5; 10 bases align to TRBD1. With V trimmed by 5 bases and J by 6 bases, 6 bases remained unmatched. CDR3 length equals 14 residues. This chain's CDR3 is CASSPDRGPKTQYF. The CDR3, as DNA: TGTGCCAGCAGTCCCGACAGGGGGCCTAAGACCCAGTACTTC.

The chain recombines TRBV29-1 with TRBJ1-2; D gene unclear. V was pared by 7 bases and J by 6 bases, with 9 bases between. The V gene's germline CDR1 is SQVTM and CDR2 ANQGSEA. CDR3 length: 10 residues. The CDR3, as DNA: TGCAGCGCGGACGGTAATGGCTACACCTTC. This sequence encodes CSADGNGYTF.

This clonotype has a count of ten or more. CDR3 nucleotide sequence: TGTGCCAGCAGCATTTCTGGCCCCGACGGTGCTGAAGCTTTCTTT. This gives the protein CASSISGPDGAEAFF. J is TRBJ1-1 and V is TRBV7-9; D unresolved. The CDR3 has 15 residues. Germline CDR1 is SEHNR and CDR2 is FQNEAQ (reference sequence). The germline V and J ends were trimmed by 5 bases and 6 bases, with 19 bases remaining between them.

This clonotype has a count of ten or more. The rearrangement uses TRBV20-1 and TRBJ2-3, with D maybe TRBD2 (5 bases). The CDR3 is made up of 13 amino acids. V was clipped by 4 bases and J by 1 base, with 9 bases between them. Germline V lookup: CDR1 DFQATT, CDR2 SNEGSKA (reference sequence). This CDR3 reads CSANGIGTDTQYF. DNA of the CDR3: TGCAGTGCTAACGGGATCGGCACAGATACGCAGTATTTT.

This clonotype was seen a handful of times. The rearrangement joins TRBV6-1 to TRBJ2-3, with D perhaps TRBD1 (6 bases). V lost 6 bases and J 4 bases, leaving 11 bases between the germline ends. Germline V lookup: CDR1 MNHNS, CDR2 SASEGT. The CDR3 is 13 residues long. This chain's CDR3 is CASSKQGSDTQYF. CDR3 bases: TGTGCCAGCAGCAAACAGGGATCAGATACGCAGTATTTT.

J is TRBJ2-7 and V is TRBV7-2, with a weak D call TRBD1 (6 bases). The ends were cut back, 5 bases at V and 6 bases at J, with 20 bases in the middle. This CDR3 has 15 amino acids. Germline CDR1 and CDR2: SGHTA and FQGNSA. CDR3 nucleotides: TGTGCCAGCAGCGGACAGTTCCAGGGTTCCCGCGAGCAGTACTTC. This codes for CASSGQFQGSREQYF.

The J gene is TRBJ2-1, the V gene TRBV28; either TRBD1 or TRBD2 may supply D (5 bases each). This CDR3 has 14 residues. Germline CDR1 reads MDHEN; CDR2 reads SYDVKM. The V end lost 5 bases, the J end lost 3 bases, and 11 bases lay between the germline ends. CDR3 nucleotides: TGTGCCAGCAGTCGGGGACCCTACTACAATGAGCAGTTCTTC. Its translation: CASSRGPYYNEQFF.

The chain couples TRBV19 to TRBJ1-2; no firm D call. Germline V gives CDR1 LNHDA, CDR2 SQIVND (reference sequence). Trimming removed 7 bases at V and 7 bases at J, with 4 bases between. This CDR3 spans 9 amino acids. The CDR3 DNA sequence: TGTGCCAGTATCGTTGGCTACACCTTC. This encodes CASIVGYTF.

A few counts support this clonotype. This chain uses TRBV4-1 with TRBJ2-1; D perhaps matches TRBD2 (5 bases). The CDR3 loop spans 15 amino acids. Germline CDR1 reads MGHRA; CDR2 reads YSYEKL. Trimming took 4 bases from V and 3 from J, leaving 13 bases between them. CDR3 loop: CASSPEPGNYNEQFF. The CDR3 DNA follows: TGCGCCAGCAGCCCCGAGCCGGGAAACTACAATGAGCAGTTCTTC.

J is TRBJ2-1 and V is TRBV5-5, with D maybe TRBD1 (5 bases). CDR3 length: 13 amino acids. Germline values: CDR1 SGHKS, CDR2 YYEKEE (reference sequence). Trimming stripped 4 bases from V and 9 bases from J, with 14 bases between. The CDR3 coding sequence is TGTGCCAGCAGCGTCCGGCCCCAGGGTGAGCAGTTCTTC. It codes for CASSVRPQGEQFF.

The CDR3: CASSQERNNEQFF. The CDR3 DNA follows: TGCGCCAGCAGCCAAGAACGCAACAATGAGCAGTTCTTC. The V gene is TRBV4-3, the J gene TRBJ2-1; D gene unclear. The V gene lost 0 bases and the J gene lost 5 bases, with 5 bases spanning the gap. Germline CDR1 is LGHNA and CDR2 is YSLEER. The CDR3 spans 13 residues.

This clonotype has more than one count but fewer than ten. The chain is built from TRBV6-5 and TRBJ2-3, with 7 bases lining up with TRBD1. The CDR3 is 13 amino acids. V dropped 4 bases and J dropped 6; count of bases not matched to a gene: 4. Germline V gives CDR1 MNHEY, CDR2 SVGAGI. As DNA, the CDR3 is TGTGCCAGCAGTTCGCGACAGGGCGATACGCAGTATTTT. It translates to CASSSRQGDTQYF.

The CDR3 DNA sequence: TGTGCCAGCAGCCAAACAGGGGGCAGAGCACCCCTCCACTTT. Translated, it gives CASSQTGGRAPLHF. The rearrangement uses TRBV14 and TRBJ1-6; TRBD1 matches 9 bases. This CDR3 spans 14 amino acids. Germline CDR1 is SGHDN and CDR2 is FVKESK. Trimming removed 2 bases from V and 11 bases from J; junction bases left unmatched: 4.

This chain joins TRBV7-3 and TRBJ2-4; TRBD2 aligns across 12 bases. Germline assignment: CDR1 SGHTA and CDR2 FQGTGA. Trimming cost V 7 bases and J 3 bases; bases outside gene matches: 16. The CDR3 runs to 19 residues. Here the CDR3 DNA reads TGTGCCAGCAACCATCGCCGACTAGCGGGAGTTCTTAACAAAAACATTCAGTACTTC. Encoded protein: CASNHRRLAGVLNKNIQYF.

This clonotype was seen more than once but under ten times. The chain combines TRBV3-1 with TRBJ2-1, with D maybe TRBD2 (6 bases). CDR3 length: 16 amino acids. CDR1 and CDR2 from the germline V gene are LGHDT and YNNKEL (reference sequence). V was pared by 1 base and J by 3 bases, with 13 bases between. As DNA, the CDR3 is TGTGCCAGCAGCCAAGTAGGGCGGGGTTTCTACAATGAGCAGTTCTTC. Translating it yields CASSQVGRGFYNEQFF.

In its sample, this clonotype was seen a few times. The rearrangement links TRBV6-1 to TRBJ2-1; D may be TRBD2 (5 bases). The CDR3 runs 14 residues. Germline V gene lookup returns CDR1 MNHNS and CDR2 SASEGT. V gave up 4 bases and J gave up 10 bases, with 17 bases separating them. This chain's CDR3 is CASSAPERAGEQFF. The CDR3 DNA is TGTGCCAGCAGTGCCCCGGAGAGGGCAGGCGAGCAGTTCTTC.

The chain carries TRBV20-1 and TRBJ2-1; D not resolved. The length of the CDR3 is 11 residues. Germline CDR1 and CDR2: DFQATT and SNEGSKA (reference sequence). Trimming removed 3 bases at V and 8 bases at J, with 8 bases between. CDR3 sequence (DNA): TGCAGTGCTAGTCGCGTCCATGAGCAGTTCTTC. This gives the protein CSASRVHEQFF.

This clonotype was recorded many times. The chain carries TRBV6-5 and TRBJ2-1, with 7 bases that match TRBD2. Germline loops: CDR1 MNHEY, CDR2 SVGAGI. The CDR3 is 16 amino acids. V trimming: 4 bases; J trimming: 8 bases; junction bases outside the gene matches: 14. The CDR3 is CASSSARRLAIYEQFF. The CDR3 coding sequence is TGTGCCAGCAGTTCTGCCAGGAGACTAGCTATCTATGAGCAGTTCTTC.

CDR3: CAWTLLARDEQFF. CDR3 sequence (DNA): TGTGCCTGGACCCTGCTGGCTAGAGATGAGCAGTTCTTC. This chain uses TRBV30 with TRBJ2-1; no clear D. This CDR3 has 13 residues. Germline lookup yields CDR1 GTSNPN and CDR2 SVGIG (reference sequence). V lost 4 bases and J 8 bases, leaving 15 bases between the germline ends.

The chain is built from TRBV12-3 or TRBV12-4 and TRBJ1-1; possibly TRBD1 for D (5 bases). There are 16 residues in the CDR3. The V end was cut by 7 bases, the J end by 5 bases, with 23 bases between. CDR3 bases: TGTGCCAGCAATCCCTCCCCAGGGACCTTAGGGACTGAAGCTTTCTTT. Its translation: CASNPSPGTLGTEAFF.

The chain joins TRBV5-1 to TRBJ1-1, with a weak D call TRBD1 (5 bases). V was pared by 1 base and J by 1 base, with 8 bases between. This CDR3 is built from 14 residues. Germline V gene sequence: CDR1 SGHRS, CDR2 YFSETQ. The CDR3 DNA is TGCGCCAGCAGCTTGACCGGGACGAACACTGAAGCTTTCTTT. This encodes CASSLTGTNTEAFF.

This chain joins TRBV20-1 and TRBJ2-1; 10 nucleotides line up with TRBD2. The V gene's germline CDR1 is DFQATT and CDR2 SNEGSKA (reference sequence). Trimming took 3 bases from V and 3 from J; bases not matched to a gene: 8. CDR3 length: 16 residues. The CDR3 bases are TGCAGTGCTAGTAGTCTAGCGGGAGCAGTCTACAATGAGCAGTTCTTC. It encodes CSASSLAGAVYNEQFF.

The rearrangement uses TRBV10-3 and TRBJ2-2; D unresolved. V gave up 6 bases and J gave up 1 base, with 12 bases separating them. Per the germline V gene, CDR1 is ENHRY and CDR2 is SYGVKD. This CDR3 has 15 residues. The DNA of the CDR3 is TGTGCCATCAGCTGGGAAAGGGTGAACACCGGGGAGCTGTTTTTT. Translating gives CAISWERVNTGELFF.

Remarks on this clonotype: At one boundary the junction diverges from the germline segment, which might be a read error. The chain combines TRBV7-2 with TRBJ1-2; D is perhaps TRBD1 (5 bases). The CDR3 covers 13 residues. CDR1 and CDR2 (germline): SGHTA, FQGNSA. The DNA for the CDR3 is TGTGCCAGCACCTTACAGGTTAACTATGGCTACACCTTC. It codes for CASTLQVNYGYTF. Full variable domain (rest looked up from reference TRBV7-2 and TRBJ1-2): GAGVSQSPSNKVTEKGKDVELRCDPISGHTALYWYRQSLGQGLEFLIYFQGNSAPDKSGLPSDRFSAERTGGSVSTLTIQRTQQEDSAVYLCASTLQVNYGYTFGSGTRLTVV.

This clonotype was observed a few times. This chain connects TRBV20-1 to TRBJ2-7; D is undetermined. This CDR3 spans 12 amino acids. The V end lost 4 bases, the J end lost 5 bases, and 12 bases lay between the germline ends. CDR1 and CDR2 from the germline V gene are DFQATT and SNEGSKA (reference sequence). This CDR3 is CSAKVAVDEQYF. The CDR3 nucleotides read TGCAGTGCTAAAGTAGCTGTCGACGAGCAGTACTTC.

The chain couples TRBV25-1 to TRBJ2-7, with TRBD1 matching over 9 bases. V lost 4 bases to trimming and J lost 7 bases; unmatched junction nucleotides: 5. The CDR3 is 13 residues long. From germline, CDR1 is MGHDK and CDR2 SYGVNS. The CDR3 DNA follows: TGTGCCAGCAGTGGTGGGACAGGGTTTGAGCAGTACTTC. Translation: CASSGGTGFEQYF.